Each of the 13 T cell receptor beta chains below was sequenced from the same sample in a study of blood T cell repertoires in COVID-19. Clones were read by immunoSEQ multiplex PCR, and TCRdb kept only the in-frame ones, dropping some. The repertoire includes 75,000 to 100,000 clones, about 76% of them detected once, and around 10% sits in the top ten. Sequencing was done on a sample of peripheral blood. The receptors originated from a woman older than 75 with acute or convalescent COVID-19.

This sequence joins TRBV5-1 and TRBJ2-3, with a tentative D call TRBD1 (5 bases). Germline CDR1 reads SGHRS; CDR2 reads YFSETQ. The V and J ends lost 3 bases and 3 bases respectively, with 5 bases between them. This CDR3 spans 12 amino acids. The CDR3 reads CASSSGTDTQYF. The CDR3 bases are TGCGCCAGCAGCTCAGGGACAGATACGCAGTATTTT.

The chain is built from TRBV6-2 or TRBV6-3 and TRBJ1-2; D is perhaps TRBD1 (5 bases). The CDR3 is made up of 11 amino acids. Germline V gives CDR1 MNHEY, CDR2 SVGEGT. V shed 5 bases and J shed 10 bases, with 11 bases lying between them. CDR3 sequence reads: CASSHIRDYTF. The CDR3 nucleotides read TGTGCCAGCAGTCACATCAGGGACTACACCTTC.

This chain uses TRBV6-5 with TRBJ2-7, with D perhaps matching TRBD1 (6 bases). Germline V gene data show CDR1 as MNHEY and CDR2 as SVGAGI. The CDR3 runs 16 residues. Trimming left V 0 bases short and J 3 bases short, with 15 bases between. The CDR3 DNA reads TGTGCCAGCAGTTACTCGCAACCGGGACACAACTACGAGCAGTACTTC. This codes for CASSYSQPGHNYEQYF.

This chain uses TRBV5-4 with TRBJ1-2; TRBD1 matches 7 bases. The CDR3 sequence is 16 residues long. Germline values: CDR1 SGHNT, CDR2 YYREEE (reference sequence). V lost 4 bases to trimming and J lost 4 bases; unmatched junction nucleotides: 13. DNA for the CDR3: TGTGCCAGCAGCCCGGGACAGAGTGCATTTAGCTATGGCTACACCTTC. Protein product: CASSPGQSAFSYGYTF.

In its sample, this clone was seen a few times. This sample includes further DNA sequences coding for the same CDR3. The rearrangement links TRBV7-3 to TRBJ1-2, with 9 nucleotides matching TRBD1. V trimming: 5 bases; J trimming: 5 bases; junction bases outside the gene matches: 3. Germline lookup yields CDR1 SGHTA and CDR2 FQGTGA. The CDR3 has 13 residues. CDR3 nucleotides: TGTGCCAGCAGCCCGGGACAGGGATATGGCTACACCTTC. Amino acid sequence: CASSPGQGYGYTF.

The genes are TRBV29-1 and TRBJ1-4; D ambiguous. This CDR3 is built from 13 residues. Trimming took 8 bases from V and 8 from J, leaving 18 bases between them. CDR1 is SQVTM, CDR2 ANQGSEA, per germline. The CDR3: CSTSRSTGEKLFF. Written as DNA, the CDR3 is TGCAGCACCAGCAGGTCGACGGGGGAAAAACTGTTTTTT.

CDR3 coding DNA: TGTGCCAGCAGCTTATCTCAGACAGGGGCCGGCGACGAGCAGTACTTC. Its translation is CASSLSQTGAGDEQYF. V is TRBV7-9 and J is TRBJ2-7; 8 bases fit TRBD1. V shed 2 bases, J shed 5 bases, and the junction held 11 bases outside the gene matches. The CDR3 contains 16 residues. The germline gives CDR1 SEHNR, CDR2 FQNEAQ (reference sequence).

CDR3 nucleotides: TGTGCCAGCAGCGGCACGGGACAGGCCACCGGGGAGCTGTTTTTT. Its protein is CASSGTGQATGELFF. This sequence joins TRBV9 and TRBJ2-2, with 8 positions matching TRBD1. CDR1 SGDLS and CDR2 YYNGEE come from the germline V gene. With V trimmed by 3 bases and J by 4 bases, 5 bases remained unmatched. This CDR3 has 15 amino acids.

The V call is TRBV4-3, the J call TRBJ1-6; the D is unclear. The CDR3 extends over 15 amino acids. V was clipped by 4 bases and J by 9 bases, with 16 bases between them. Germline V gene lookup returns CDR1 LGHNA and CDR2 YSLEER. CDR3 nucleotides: TGCGCCAGCAGCCGTATGCTTCCGGGTGTTTCACCCCTCCACTTT. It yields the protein CASSRMLPGVSPLHF.

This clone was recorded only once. The DNA of the CDR3 is TGTGCCAGCAGCGTAGATGGGGGACAGGGACGCTATGGCTACACCTTC. This encodes CASSVDGGQGRYGYTF. V gene TRBV9 combines with J gene TRBJ1-2, with 9 bases that match TRBD1. The CDR3 runs 16 residues. V gave up 0 bases and J gave up 4 bases; unmatched junction bases: 7. Germline V gene sequence: CDR1 SGDLS, CDR2 YYNGEE.

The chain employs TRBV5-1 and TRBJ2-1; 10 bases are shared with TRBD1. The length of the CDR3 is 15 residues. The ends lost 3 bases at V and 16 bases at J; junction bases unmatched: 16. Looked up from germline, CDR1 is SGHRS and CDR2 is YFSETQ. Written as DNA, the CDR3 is TGCGCCAGCAGCTCCGGATCTGGAGACGGGACAGGGGAATTCTTC. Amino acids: CASSSGSGDGTGEFF.

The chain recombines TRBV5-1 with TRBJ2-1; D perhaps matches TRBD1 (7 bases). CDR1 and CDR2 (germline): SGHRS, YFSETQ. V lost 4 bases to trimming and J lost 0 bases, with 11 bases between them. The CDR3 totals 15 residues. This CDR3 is CASSPGGISYNEQFF. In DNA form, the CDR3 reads TGCGCCAGCAGCCCAGGGGGGATCTCCTACAATGAGCAGTTCTTC.

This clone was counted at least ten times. As DNA, the CDR3 is TGTGCCATCAGTGAGTCCGACCCCTTGGTGGGCGAGACCCAGTACTTC. It codes for CAISESDPLVGETQYF. This chain links TRBV10-3 with TRBJ2-5, with D hard to call. Germline V lookup: CDR1 ENHRY, CDR2 SYGVKD. V shed 0 bases and J shed 5 bases, with 16 bases lying between them. The CDR3 runs 16 residues.